The 3 T cell receptor beta chains presented below share a single source sample, sequenced in a study of early stage breast cancer tumors. TCRdb keeps only in-frame clones here, not all; method: immunoSEQ multiplex PCR. The table includes fewer than 90,000 clones, 65% to 85% detected once. The sequenced material came from blood. The receptors derive from a person in their 60s with breast cancer.

The chain couples TRBV15 to TRBJ1-1; a possible D gene is TRBD1 (6 bases). V lost 3 bases and J lost 5, with 16 bases in between. This CDR3 has 15 amino acids. From germline, CDR1 is LNHNV and CDR2 YYDKDF (reference sequence). CDR3 DNA sequence: TGTGCCACCAGCAGGGGAGGGGGGCTGTCGACTGAAGCTTTCTTT. This sequence encodes CATSRGGGLSTEAFF.

This sequence joins TRBV7-2 and TRBJ2-2, with 8 bases that match TRBD2. CDR3 length equals 15 residues. CDR1 and CDR2 (germline): SGHTA, FQGNSA. Trimming cost V 3 bases and J 1 base; bases outside gene matches: 1. CDR3 in DNA: TGTGCCAGCAGCTTTAGCGGGGTGAACACCGGGGAGCTGTTTTTT. Its protein product is CASSFSGVNTGELFF.

This clone was counted many times. The rearrangement links TRBV19 to TRBJ2-6; D unresolved. Germline V gives CDR1 LNHDA, CDR2 SQIVND (reference sequence). The CDR3 length is 14 residues. V lost 5 bases and J lost 3, with 8 bases in between. CDR3 region: CASSPTGGANVLTF. CDR3 DNA sequence: TGTGCCAGTAGTCCCACGGGTGGGGCCAACGTCCTGACTTTC.